This TCR beta chain was recovered during a study of T cells in women clearing cervical HPV infection. Whole-study context: Case blood was drawn a median around 150 days after lesion detection.

A remark on this clone: The CDR3 goes on 3 residues after the read ends, and that part is filled in from the germline J gene.

The V end lost 1 base, the J end lost 2 bases, and 5 bases lay between the germline ends. CDR1 is SGHTA and CDR2 is FQGNSA in the germline V gene. This CDR3 spans 14 amino acids. The repertoire was sequenced with immunoSEQ multiplex PCR; TCRdb's copy has only in-frame clones and lacks some. The listing records fewer than 35,000 clones. Sequences were obtained from blood buffy coat. The source of this sequence is a woman between 18 and 70 years old with a cervical HPV16 infection that either progressed to CIN3+ or cleared (not recorded which). The chain joins TRBV7-2 to TRBJ2-2; D remains ambiguous. The chain's CDR3 is CASSLGGNTGELFF. The CDR3 DNA, read in part, is TGTGCCAGCAGCTTAGGAGGTAACACCGGGGAG.